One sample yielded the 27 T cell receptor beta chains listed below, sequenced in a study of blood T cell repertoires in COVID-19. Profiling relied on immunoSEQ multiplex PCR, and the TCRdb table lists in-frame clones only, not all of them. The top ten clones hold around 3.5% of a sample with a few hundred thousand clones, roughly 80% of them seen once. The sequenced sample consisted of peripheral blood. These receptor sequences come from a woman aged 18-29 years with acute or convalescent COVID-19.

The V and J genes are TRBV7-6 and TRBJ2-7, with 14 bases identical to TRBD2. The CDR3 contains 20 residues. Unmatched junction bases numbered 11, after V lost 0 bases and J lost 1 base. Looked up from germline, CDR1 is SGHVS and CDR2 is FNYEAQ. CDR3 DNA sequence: TGTGCCAGCAGCTTAGCGCGGCACCCGGGACTAGCGGGAGATTCCTACGAGCAGTACTTC. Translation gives CASSLARHPGLAGDSYEQYF.

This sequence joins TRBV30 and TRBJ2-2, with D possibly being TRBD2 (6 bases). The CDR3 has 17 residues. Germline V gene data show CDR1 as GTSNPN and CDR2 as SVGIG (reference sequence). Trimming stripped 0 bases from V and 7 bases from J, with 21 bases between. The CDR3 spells CAWSVARTISEVGELFF. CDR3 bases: TGTGCCTGGAGTGTAGCCCGGACTATTTCCGAGGTCGGGGAGCTGTTTTTT.

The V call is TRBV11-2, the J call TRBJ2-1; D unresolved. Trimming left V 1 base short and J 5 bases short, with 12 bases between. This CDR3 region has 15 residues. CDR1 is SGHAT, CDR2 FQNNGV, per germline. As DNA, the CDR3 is TGTGCCAGCAGCTTAGGGGCGCCCCCAAACAATGAGCAGTTCTTC. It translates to CASSLGAPPNNEQFF.

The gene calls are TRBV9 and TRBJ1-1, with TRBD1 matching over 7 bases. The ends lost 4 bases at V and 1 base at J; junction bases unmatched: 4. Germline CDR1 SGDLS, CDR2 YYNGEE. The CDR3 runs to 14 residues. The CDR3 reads CASSPRGANTEAFF. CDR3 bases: TGTGCCAGCAGCCCCAGGGGGGCGAACACTGAAGCTTTCTTT.

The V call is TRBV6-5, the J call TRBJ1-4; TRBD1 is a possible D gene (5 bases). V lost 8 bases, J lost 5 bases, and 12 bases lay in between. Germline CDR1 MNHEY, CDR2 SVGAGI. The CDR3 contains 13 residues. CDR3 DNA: TGTGCCAGCCGACAGACCCAAAATGAAAAACTGTTTTTT. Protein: CASRQTQNEKLFF.

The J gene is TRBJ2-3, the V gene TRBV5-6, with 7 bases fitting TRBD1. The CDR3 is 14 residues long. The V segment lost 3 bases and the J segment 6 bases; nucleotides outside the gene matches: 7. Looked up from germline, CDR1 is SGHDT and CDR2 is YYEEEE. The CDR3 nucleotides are TGTGCCAGCAGCTCCGGACAGGCTTTCGATACGCAGTATTTT. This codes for CASSSGQAFDTQYF.

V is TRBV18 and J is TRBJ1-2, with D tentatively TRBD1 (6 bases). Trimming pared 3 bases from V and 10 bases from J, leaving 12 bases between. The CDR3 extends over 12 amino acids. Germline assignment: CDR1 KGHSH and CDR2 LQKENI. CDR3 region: CASSPEQGAYTF. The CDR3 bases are TGTGCCAGCTCACCTGAACAGGGAGCCTACACCTTC.

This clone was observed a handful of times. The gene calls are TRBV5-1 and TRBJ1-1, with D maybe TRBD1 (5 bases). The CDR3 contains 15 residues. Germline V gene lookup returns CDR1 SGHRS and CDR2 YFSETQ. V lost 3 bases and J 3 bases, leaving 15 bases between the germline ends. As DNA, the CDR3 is TGCGCCAGCAGCTCCGGAGGGGAGTGGGACACTGAAGCTTTCTTT. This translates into CASSSGGEWDTEAFF.

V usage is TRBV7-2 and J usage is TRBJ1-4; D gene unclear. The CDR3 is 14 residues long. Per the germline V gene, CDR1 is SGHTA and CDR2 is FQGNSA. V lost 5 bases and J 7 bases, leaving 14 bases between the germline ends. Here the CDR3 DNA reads TGTGCCAGCAGCCCAGGATATGTGAGTGAAAAACTGTTTTTT. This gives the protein CASSPGYVSEKLFF.

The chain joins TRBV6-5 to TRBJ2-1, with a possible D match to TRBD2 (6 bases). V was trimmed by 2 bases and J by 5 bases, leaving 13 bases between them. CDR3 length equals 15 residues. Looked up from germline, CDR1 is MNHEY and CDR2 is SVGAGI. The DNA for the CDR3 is TGTGCCAGCAGTTACGCGGGACGACCTAACAATGAGCAGTTCTTC. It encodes CASSYAGRPNNEQFF.

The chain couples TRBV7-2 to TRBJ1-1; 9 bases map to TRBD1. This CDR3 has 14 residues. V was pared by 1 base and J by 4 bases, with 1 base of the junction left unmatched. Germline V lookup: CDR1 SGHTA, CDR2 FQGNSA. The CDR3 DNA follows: TGTGCCAGCAGCTTAGTACAGGGGGCCACTGAAGCTTTCTTT. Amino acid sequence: CASSLVQGATEAFF. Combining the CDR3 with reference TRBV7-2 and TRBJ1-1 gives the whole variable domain GAGVSQSPSNKVTEKGKDVELRCDPISGHTALYWYRQSLGQGLEFLIYFQGNSAPDKSGLPSDRFSAERTGGSVSTLTIQRTQQEDSAVYLCASSLVQGATEAFFGQGTRLTVV.

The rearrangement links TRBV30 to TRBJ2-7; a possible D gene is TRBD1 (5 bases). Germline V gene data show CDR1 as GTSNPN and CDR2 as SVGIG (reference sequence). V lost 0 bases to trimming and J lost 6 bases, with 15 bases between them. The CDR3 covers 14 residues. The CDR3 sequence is CAWSVRSGFGEQYF. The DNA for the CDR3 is TGTGCCTGGAGTGTAAGGTCAGGGTTCGGCGAGCAGTACTTC.

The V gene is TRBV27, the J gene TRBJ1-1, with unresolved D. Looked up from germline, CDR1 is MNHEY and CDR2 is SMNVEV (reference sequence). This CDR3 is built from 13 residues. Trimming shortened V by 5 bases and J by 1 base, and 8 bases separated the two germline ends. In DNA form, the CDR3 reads TGTGCCAGCAGTCCGCTAGGGAACACTGAAGCTTTCTTT. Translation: CASSPLGNTEAFF.

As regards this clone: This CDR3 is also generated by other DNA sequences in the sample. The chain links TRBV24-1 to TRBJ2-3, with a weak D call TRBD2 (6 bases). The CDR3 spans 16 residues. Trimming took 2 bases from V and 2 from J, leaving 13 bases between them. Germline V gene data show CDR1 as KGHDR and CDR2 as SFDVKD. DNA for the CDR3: TGTGCCACCAGTGATTGGGGGGACGGATCCACAGATACGCAGTATTTT. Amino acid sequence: CATSDWGDGSTDTQYF.

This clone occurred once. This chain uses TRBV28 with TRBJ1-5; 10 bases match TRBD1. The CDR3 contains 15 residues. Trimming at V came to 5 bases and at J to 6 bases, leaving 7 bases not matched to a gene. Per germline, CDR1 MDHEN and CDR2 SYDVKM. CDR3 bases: TGTGCCAGCAGTCAGACAGGGGGCGGGGCTCAGCCCCAGCATTTT. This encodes CASSQTGGGAQPQHF. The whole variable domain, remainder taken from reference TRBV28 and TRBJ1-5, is DVKVTQSSRYLVKRTGEKVFLECVQDMDHENMFWYRQDPGLGLRLIYFSYDVKMKEKGDIPEGYSVSREKKERFSLILESASTNQTSMYLCASSQTGGGAQPQHFGDGTRLSIL.

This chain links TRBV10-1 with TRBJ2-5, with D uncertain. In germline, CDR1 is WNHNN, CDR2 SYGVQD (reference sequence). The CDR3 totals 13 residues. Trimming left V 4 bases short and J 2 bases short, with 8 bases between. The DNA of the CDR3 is TGCGCCAGCAGTGCAGTACGTCAAGAGACCCAGTACTTC. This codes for CASSAVRQETQYF.

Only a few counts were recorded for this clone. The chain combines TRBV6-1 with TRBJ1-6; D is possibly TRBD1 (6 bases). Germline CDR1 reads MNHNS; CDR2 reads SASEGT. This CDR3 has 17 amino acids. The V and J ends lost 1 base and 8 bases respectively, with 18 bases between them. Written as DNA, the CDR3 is TGTGCCAGCAGTGAAGGACGACGGGGGGCCGACTATTCACCCCTCCACTTT. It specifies CASSEGRRGADYSPLHF.

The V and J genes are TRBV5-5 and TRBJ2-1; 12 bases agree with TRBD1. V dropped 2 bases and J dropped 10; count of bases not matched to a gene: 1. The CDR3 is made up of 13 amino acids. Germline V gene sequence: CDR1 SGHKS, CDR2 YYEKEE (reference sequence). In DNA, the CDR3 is TGTGCCAGCAGCTTAGGGACAGGGGGCGAGCAGTTCTTC. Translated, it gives CASSLGTGGEQFF.

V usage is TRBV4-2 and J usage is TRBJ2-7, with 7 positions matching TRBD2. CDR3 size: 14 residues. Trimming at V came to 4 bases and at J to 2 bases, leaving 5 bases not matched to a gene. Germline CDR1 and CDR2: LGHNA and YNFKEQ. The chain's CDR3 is CASSLTGLAYEQYF. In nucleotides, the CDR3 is TGTGCCAGCAGCCTGACCGGACTAGCCTACGAGCAGTACTTC.

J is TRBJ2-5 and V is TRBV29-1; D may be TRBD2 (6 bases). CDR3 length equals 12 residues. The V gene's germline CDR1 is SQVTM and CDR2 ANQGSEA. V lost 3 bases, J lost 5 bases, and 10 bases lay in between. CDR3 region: CSVDTSMETQYF. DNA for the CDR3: TGCAGCGTTGATACTAGCATGGAGACCCAGTACTTC.

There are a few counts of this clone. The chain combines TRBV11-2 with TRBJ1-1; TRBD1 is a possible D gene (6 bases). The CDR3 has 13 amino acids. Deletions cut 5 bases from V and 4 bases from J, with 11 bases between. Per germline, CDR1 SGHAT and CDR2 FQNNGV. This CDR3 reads CASSLVRGTEAFF. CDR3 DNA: TGTGCCAGCAGCCTAGTCAGGGGCACTGAAGCTTTCTTT.

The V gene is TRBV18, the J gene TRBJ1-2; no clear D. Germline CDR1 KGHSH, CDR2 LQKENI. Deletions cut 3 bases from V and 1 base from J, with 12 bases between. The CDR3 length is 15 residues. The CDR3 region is CASSPDGLNNYGYTF. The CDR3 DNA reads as TGTGCCAGCTCACCGGACGGACTAAATAACTATGGCTACACCTTC.

CDR3 DNA: TGCGCCAGCAGCCAAGATCACGGTCAGGTTCGGGACAGGGTATATAATTCACCCCTCCACTTT. Its translation is CASSQDHGQVRDRVYNSPLHF. The rearrangement uses TRBV4-3 and TRBJ1-6; the match to TRBD1 covers 9 bases. The length of the CDR3 is 21 residues. Germline V gene data show CDR1 as LGHNA and CDR2 as YSLEER. V lost 0 bases, J lost 4 bases, and 16 bases stayed unmatched.

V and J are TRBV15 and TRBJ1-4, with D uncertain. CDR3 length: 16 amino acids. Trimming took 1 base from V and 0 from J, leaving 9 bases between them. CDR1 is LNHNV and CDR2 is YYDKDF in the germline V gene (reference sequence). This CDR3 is CATSRGHEATNEKLFF. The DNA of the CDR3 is TGTGCCACCAGCAGAGGACATGAAGCAACTAATGAAAAACTGTTTTTT.

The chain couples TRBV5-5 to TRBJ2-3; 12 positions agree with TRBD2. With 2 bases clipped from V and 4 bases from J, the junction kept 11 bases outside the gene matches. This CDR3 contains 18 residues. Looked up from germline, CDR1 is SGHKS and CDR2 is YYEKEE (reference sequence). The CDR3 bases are TGTGCCAGCAGCTTTTCTCTAGCGGGAGGGCCCGTGGCAGATACGCAGTATTTT. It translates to CASSFSLAGGPVADTQYF.

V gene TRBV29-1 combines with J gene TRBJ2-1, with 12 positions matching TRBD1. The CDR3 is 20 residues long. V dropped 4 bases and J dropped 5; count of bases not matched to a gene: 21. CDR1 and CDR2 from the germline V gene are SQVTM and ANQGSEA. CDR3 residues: CSVVFGTGGVWSGRNNEQFF. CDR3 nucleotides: TGCAGCGTTGTTTTTGGGACAGGGGGCGTTTGGAGCGGGAGGAACAATGAGCAGTTCTTC.

This CDR3 reads CATSDWAMQFF. Here the CDR3 DNA reads TGTGCCACCAGTGATTGGGCGATGCAGTTCTTC. The V gene is TRBV24-1, the J gene TRBJ2-1; D is unresolved. CDR1 is KGHDR, CDR2 SFDVKD, per germline. This CDR3 spans 11 amino acids. V lost 2 bases and J lost 12, with 7 bases in between.